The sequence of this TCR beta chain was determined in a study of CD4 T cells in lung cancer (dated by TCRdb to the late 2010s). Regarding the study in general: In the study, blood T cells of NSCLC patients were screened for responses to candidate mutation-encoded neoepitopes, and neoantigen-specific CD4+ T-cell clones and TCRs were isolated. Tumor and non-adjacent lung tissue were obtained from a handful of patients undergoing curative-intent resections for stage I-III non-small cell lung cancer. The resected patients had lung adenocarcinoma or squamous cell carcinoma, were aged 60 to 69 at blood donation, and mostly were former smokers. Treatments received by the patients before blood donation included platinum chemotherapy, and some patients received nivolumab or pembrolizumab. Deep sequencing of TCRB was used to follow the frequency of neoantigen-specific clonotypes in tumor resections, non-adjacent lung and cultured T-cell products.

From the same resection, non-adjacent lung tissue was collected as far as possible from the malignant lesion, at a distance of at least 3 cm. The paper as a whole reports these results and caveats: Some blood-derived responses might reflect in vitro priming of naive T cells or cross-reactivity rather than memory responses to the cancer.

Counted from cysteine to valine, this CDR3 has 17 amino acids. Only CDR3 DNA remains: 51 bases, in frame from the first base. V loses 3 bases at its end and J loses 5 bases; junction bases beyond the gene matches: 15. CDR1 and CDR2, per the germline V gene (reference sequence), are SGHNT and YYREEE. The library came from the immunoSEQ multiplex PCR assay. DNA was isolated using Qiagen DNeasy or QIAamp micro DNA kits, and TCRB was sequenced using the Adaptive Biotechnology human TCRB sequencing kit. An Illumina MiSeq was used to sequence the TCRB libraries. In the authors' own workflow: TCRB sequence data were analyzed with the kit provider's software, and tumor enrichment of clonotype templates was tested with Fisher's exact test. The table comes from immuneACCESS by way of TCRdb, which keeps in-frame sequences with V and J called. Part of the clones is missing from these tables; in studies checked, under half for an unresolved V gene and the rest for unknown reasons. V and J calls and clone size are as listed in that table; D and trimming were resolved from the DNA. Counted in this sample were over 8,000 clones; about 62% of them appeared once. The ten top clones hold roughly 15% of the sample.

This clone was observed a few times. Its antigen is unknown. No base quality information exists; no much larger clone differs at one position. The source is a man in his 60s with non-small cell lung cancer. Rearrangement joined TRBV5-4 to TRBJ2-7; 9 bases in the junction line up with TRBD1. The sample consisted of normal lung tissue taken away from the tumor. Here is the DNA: TGTGCCAGCAGCTCTGCCGGGACAGGGTACCCCAGACACGAGCAGTACGTC. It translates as CASSSAGTGYPRHEQYV.